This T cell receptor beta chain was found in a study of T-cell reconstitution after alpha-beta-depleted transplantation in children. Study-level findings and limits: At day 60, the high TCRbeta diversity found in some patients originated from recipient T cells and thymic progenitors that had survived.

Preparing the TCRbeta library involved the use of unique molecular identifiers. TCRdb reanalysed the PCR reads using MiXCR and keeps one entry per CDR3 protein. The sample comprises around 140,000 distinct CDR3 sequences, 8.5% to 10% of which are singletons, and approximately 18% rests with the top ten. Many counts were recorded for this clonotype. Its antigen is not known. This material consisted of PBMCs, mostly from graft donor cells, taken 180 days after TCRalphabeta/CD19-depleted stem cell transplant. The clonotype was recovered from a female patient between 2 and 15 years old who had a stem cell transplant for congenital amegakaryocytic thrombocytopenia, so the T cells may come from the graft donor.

The CDR3 DNA follows: TGTGCCAGCAGCGGGTTTGGCGCCTCGGTGTCTGGAAACACCATATATTTT. Protein: CASSGFGASVSGNTIYF. The chain is built from TRBV4-2 and TRBJ1-3; D is undetermined. V was shortened by 5 bases and J by 1 base, with 18 bases between the two germline ends. Germline V CDR1 and CDR2: LGHNA, YNFKEQ. This CDR3 comprises 17 residues.